This is a list of T cell receptor beta chains from one sample in a study of T cell changes during pregnancy in multiple sclerosis. The data were produced by immunoSEQ multiplex PCR, yet TCRdb's version contains in-frame clones alone and is incomplete. The table records tens of thousands of clones, around 90% of them present only once. The sample here was CD4+ T cells from peripheral blood mononuclear cells, taken in the first trimester of pregnancy. The receptors shown here come from a female donor with multiple sclerosis, enrolled in a pregnancy study. CDR3s include the opening cysteine and the closing phenylalanine or tryptophan. A D gene is named only where the DNA matches it firmly. Some rows have no size entry. The others give once, few or many, or a class for an expanded clone.

j_gene: TRBJ2-7
abundance: NA
v_gene: TRBV27
d_gene: TRBD2
CDR3nt: TGTGCCAGCAGTTTTTCAGCGGGAGGGTTCTACGAGCAGTACTTC
CDR3aa: CASSFSAGGFYEQYF

j_gene: TRBJ2-7
abundance: NA
v_gene: TRBV6-1
d_gene: TRBD1
CDR3nt: TGTGCCAGCAGTAATACAGGGGGTGGATACGAGCAGTACTTC
CDR3aa: CASSNTGGGYEQYF

j_gene: TRBJ1-5
abundance: few
v_gene: TRBV5-1
d_gene: NA
CDR3nt: TGCGCCAGCAGCTTCGGGACTCCTAATCAGCCCCAGCATTTT
CDR3aa: CASSFGTPNQPQHF

j_gene: TRBJ1-6
abundance: NA
v_gene: TRBV6-5
d_gene: TRBD1
CDR3nt: TGTGCCAGCAGTTACGGGACAGGGGGCTCTAATTCACCCCTCCACTTT
CDR3aa: CASSYGTGGSNSPLHF

j_gene: TRBJ1-1
abundance: once
v_gene: TRBV6-5
d_gene: NA
CDR3nt: TGTGCCAGCAGCCTAGGAAGGGGGAGGGCTGAAGCTTTCTTT
CDR3aa: CASSLGRGRAEAFF

j_gene: TRBJ1-3
abundance: NA
v_gene: TRBV7-7
d_gene: TRBD1
CDR3nt: TGTGCCAGCAGCTTAACGGACAGGGCTGGAAACACCATATATTTT
CDR3aa: CASSLTDRAGNTIYF

j_gene: TRBJ1-3
abundance: NA
v_gene: TRBV7-8
d_gene: TRBD1
CDR3nt: TGTGCCAGCAGCTTAGTGACAGGGATCACTGGAAACACCATATATTTT
CDR3aa: CASSLVTGITGNTIYF

j_gene: TRBJ2-1
abundance: NA
v_gene: TRBV18
d_gene: TRBD1
CDR3nt: TGTGCCAGCTCATTCACACAGGGGTTAGCGCCCAACGAGCAGTTCTTC
CDR3aa: CASSFTQGLAPNEQFF

j_gene: TRBJ2-1
abundance: NA
v_gene: TRBV5-4
d_gene: NA
CDR3nt: TGTGCCAGCAGCTTGGATAGAGGGTTATACAATGAGCAGTTCTTC
CDR3aa: CASSLDRGLYNEQFF

j_gene: TRBJ2-1
abundance: NA
v_gene: TRBV27
d_gene: TRBD2
CDR3nt: TGTGCCAGCAGTTTTTCTACTAGCGGGAGGTCGACCTCCTACAATGAGCAGTTCTTC
CDR3aa: CASSFSTSGRSTSYNEQFF

j_gene: TRBJ1-1
abundance: NA
v_gene: TRBV11-2
d_gene: NA
CDR3nt: TGTGCCAGCAGCTTAGGTCGGGGGATCCCTCGGAACACTGAAGCTTTCTTT
CDR3aa: CASSLGRGIPRNTEAFF

j_gene: TRBJ2-1
abundance: NA
v_gene: TRBV27
d_gene: NA
CDR3nt: TGTGCCAGCAGCTCCTTGGGGGCGGGGGAACCCGAATACAATGAGCAGTTCTTC
CDR3aa: CASSSLGAGEPEYNEQFF

j_gene: TRBJ1-3
abundance: NA
v_gene: TRBV11-2
d_gene: TRBD1
CDR3nt: TGTGCCAGCAGCTGGGACAGGATCGACTCTGGAAACACCATATATTTT
CDR3aa: CASSWDRIDSGNTIYF

j_gene: TRBJ1-1
abundance: NA
v_gene: TRBV5-1
d_gene: NA
CDR3nt: TGCGCCAGCAGCTATCTAGGGAACACTGAAGCTTTCTTT
CDR3aa: CASSYLGNTEAFF

j_gene: TRBJ2-5
abundance: NA
v_gene: TRBV13
d_gene: NA
CDR3nt: TGTGCCAGCAGCTTGAGGCGAGGGGAGACCCAGTACTTC
CDR3aa: CASSLRRGETQYF

j_gene: TRBJ2-1
abundance: NA
v_gene: TRBV5-1
d_gene: TRBD1
CDR3nt: TGCGCCAGCAGCATCCATCAGGGGGCGCAGGGTGAGCAGTTCTTC
CDR3aa: CASSIHQGAQGEQFF

j_gene: TRBJ2-2
abundance: medium-sized
v_gene: TRBV6-6
d_gene: TRBD2
CDR3nt: TGTGCCAGCAGTTATAGCGGGGGGGATGCCGGGGAGCTGTTTTTT
CDR3aa: CASSYSGGDAGELFF

j_gene: TRBJ2-3
abundance: NA
v_gene: TRBV5-6
d_gene: TRBD2
CDR3nt: TGTGCCAGCAGCTCCGGGACTAGCGGGCTCACAGATACGCAGTATTTT
CDR3aa: CASSSGTSGLTDTQYF

j_gene: TRBJ2-1
abundance: NA
v_gene: TRBV5-1
d_gene: TRBD2
CDR3nt: TGCGCCAGCAGAATACTAGCGGGGGGGAGCAATGAGCAGTTCTTC
CDR3aa: CASRILAGGSNEQFF

j_gene: TRBJ1-1
abundance: NA
v_gene: TRBV5-4
d_gene: NA
CDR3nt: TGTGCCAGCAGCTTTAGCGGGAAGGGCACTGAAGCTTTCTTT
CDR3aa: CASSFSGKGTEAFF

j_gene: TRBJ1-4
abundance: NA
v_gene: TRBV5-8
d_gene: NA
CDR3nt: TGTGCCAGCAGCTTGCGCGGGATAACTAATGAAAAACTGTTTTTT
CDR3aa: CASSLRGITNEKLFF

j_gene: TRBJ2-2
abundance: NA
v_gene: TRBV27
d_gene: NA
CDR3nt: TGTGCCAGCAGAGCGACTACCGCGAACACCGGGGAGCTGTTTTTT
CDR3aa: CASRATTANTGELFF